The 26 T cell receptor beta chains below were found in one sample sequenced in a study of shared clonotypes between healthy human individuals. Produced via immunoSEQ multiplex PCR; TCRdb's table is partial and in-frame only. This sample has some 1.1 million clones, with 60% to 85% found just once. Material: memory CD4+ T cells from PBMCs. Subset noted: CD45RA-negative fraction. Receptor source: a young man in good health. Some clones in this sample may be carry-over from other donors' samples.

This clone appeared once. V and J are TRBV4-1 and TRBJ2-1, with 10 bases that match TRBD2. Per the germline V gene, CDR1 is MGHRA and CDR2 is YSYEKL. The CDR3 length is 18 residues. V was clipped by 0 bases and J by 4 bases; unmatched bases: 9. The CDR3 nucleotides read TGCGCCAGCAGCCAAGATTCGGGGAGACTAGCGGGTTACAATGAGCAGTTCTTC. Translating it yields CASSQDSGRLAGYNEQFF.

The J gene is TRBJ1-1, the V gene TRBV5-1; 8 bases fit TRBD1. Trimming took 1 base from V and 4 from J; bases not matched to a gene: 9. The germline V gene encodes CDR1 SGHRS and CDR2 YFSETQ. This CDR3 is 16 amino acids long. Here the CDR3 DNA reads TGCGCCAGCAGCTTGAATGCGGACAGGGTTCGCACTGAAGCTTTCTTT. Its translation: CASSLNADRVRTEAFF.

The genes are TRBV7-9 and TRBJ2-2; 9 positions agree with TRBD1. There are 15 residues in the CDR3. V lost 5 bases to trimming and J lost 4 bases; unmatched junction nucleotides: 5. CDR1 is SEHNR and CDR2 is FQNEAQ in the germline V gene (reference sequence). CDR3 in amino acids: CASSIWDRVTGELFF. The CDR3 region has the DNA TGTGCCAGCAGCATTTGGGACAGGGTCACCGGGGAGCTGTTTTTT. Using reference TRBV7-9 and TRBJ2-2 for the parts outside the CDR3, the full variable domain is DTGVSQNPRHKITKRGQNVTFRCDPISEHNRLYWYRQTLGQGPEFLTYFQNEAQLEKSRLLSDRFSAERPKGSFSTLEIQRTEQGDSAMYLCASSIWDRVTGELFFGEGSRLTVL.

Worth noting for this clone: This likely traces to a read error, being one base from a far larger clone. The rearrangement joins TRBV4-3 to TRBJ2-2; D not resolved. The CDR3 loop spans 17 amino acids. CDR1 and CDR2 (germline): LGHNA, YSLEER. CDR3 sequence reads: CTSSQEVRVGFTGELFF. CDR3 nucleotides: TGCACCAGCAGCCAAGAGGTTCGGGTCGGGTTCACCGGGGAGCTGTTTTTT.

This clone was detected only once. As DNA, the CDR3 is TGTGCCAGCACCCTAGCGGGAGTCTACAATGAGCAGTTCTTC. Translated, it gives CASTLAGVYNEQFF. J is TRBJ2-1 and V is TRBV2; TRBD2 aligns across 10 bases. The CDR3 spans 14 residues. V gave up 7 bases and J gave up 3 bases; unmatched junction bases: 3. Germline V gene data show CDR1 as SNHLY and CDR2 as FYNNEI.

This clone was counted between two and nine times. The chain is built from TRBV9 and TRBJ2-7, with D tentatively TRBD2 (6 bases). Trimming took 4 bases from V and 4 from J, leaving 15 bases between them. Germline CDR1 is SGDLS and CDR2 is YYNGEE. The length of the CDR3 is 14 residues. The CDR3 reads CASSPPGSGYEQYF. CDR3 nucleotides: TGTGCCAGCAGCCCCCCAGGTAGCGGATACGAGCAGTACTTC. The full variable domain, rest sourced from reference TRBV9 and TRBJ2-7, is DSGVTQTPKHLITATGQRVTLRCSPRSGDLSVYWYQQSLDQGLQFLIQYYNGEERAKGNILERFSAQQFPDLHSELNLSSLELGDSALYFCASSPPGSGYEQYFGPGTRLTVT.

V gene TRBV2 combines with J gene TRBJ2-1; no definite D call. V lost 5 bases to trimming and J lost 5 bases, with 10 bases between them. Germline CDR1 is SNHLY and CDR2 is FYNNEI. This CDR3 spans 13 amino acids. The CDR3 here is CASSRSTDNEQFF. CDR3 nucleotides: TGTGCCAGCAGTCGGTCTACCGACAATGAGCAGTTCTTC. The entire variable domain, with the rest obtained from reference TRBV2 and TRBJ2-1, is as follows: EPEVTQTPSHQVTQMGQEVILRCVPISNHLYFYWYRQILGQKVEFLVSFYNNEISEKSEIFDDQFSVERPDGSNFTLKIRSTKLEDSAMYFCASSRSTDNEQFFGPGTRLTVL.

The chain uses TRBV5-5 and TRBJ1-2, with 7 bases fitting TRBD1. Germline CDR1 and CDR2: SGHKS and YYEKEE (reference sequence). The length of the CDR3 is 15 residues. The junction had 9 bases not matched to a gene; V was cut back by 3 bases and J by 4 bases. The CDR3 spells CASSSRTGDPYGYTF. The CDR3 region has the DNA TGTGCCAGCAGCTCCCGGACAGGCGATCCCTATGGCTACACCTTC.

Points on this clone: At one of its ends the junction is not consistent with the germline gene, which may arise from a read error. The chain joins TRBV15 to TRBJ2-5, with D perhaps being TRBD1 or TRBD2 (5 bases each). This CDR3 has 14 residues. Germline CDR1 reads LNHNV; CDR2 reads YYDKDF (reference sequence). The DNA of the CDR3 is TGTGCCACCAGCAGAGATGGGCAGGGAGAGGCCCAGTACTTC. This encodes CATSRDGQGEAQYF.

This clone was seen just once. The rearrangement links TRBV25-1 to TRBJ2-7; 10 nucleotides agree with TRBD2. The CDR3 spans 16 residues. Germline V gene data show CDR1 as MGHDK and CDR2 as SYGVNS. V was clipped by 4 bases and J by 2 bases; unmatched bases: 8. CDR3 sequence reads: CASSVIAGGAPYEQYF. The CDR3 nucleotides read TGTGCCAGCAGTGTTATAGCGGGAGGCGCCCCCTACGAGCAGTACTTC.

The chain carries TRBV28 and TRBJ2-7; 9 positions match TRBD1. Unmatched junction bases numbered 19, after V lost 11 bases and J lost 5 bases. Germline-derived CDR1 and CDR2 are MDHEN and SYDVKM. The CDR3 runs 16 residues. The CDR3: CAHRALGWDRAHEQYF. CDR3 DNA: TGTGCCCACCGGGCCCTGGGGTGGGACAGGGCCCACGAGCAGTACTTC.

The chain is built from TRBV14 and TRBJ2-5; no clear D gene. The V end lost 4 bases, the J end lost 2 bases, and 14 bases lay between the germline ends. This CDR3 region has 15 residues. Germline loops: CDR1 SGHDN, CDR2 FVKESK. The CDR3 DNA reads TGTGCCAGCAGCCCGCTAGGCTGGCCACAAGAGACCCAGTACTTC. The encoded protein is CASSPLGWPQETQYF.

The count of this clone is one. The chain combines TRBV2 with TRBJ2-3; 10 positions agree with TRBD2. Germline V gene data show CDR1 as SNHLY and CDR2 as FYNNEI. The CDR3 covers 15 residues. V dropped 4 bases and J dropped 2; count of bases not matched to a gene: 3. The DNA for the CDR3 is TGTGCCAGCAGTGGACTAGCGGGTACCACAGATACGCAGTATTTT. Encoded protein: CASSGLAGTTDTQYF.

This clone was counted only a few times. This chain joins TRBV4-3 and TRBJ2-3, with 12 bases that match TRBD2. Losses at the gene ends were 0 bases for V and 3 bases for J; bases not matched to a gene: 4. CDR1 and CDR2 (germline): LGHNA, YSLEER. The CDR3 is made up of 17 amino acids. CDR3 residues: CASSQELAGGPTDTQYF. The DNA for the CDR3 is TGCGCCAGCAGCCAAGAGCTAGCGGGAGGGCCGACAGATACGCAGTATTTT.

In this sample, this clone turned up once. The rearrangement uses TRBV30 and TRBJ2-7; 7 positions agree with TRBD1. The V segment lost 2 bases and the J segment 2 bases; nucleotides outside the gene matches: 9. CDR1 is GTSNPN, CDR2 SVGIG, per germline (reference sequence). The CDR3 spans 15 residues. The CDR3 coding sequence is TGTGCCTGGAGTATCCCACGACAGGGCGCCTACGAGCAGTACTTC. Its protein is CAWSIPRQGAYEQYF. Full variable domain (remainder filled in from reference TRBV30 and TRBJ2-7): SQTIHQWPATLVQPVGSPLSLECTVEGTSNPNLYWYRQAAGRGLQLLFYSVGIGQISSEVPQNLSASRPQDRQFILSSKKLLLSDSGFYLCAWSIPRQGAYEQYFGPGTRLTVT.

The rearrangement uses TRBV11-2 and TRBJ2-2; 8 bases map to TRBD1. Trimming removed 5 bases from V and 3 bases from J; junction bases left unmatched: 8. This CDR3 spans 16 amino acids. CDR1 is SGHAT and CDR2 is FQNNGV in the germline V gene. The CDR3 DNA reads as TGTGCCAGCAGCCCGCGACAGGGGTTGGACACCGGGGAGCTGTTTTTT. Its translation: CASSPRQGLDTGELFF.

This chain joins TRBV6-4 and TRBJ2-1; D possibly corresponds to TRBD2 (6 bases). Germline V gene lookup returns CDR1 MRHNA and CDR2 SNTAGT. The ends were cut back, 2 bases at V and 1 base at J, with 12 bases in the middle. This CDR3 region has 16 residues. The CDR3: CASSDRGISSYNEQFF. For the CDR3, the DNA is TGTGCCAGCAGTGACCGGGGGATATCATCCTACAATGAGCAGTTCTTC.

The chain joins TRBV30 to TRBJ2-3, with 8 bases that match TRBD2. V lost 3 bases to trimming and J lost 6 bases; unmatched junction nucleotides: 8. The CDR3 length is 14 residues. The germline V gene has CDR1 GTSNPN and CDR2 SVGIG (reference sequence). The CDR3 DNA reads as TGTGCCTGGAGCCGAGCGGGGGCCAGGGATACGCAGTATTTT. Residues: CAWSRAGARDTQYF.

The chain combines TRBV7-9 with TRBJ2-5, with D unresolved. The CDR3 extends over 11 amino acids. Deletions cut 3 bases from V and 4 bases from J, with 3 bases between. The germline V gene encodes CDR1 SEHNR and CDR2 FQNEAQ (reference sequence). In nucleotides, the CDR3 is TGTGCCAGCAGCTTTATAGAGACCCAGTACTTC. Its translation: CASSFIETQYF.

The V and J genes are TRBV19 and TRBJ2-3, with D possibly matching TRBD2 (6 bases). Trimming shortened V by 5 bases and J by 6 bases, and 21 bases separated the two germline ends. From germline, CDR1 is LNHDA and CDR2 SQIVND (reference sequence). CDR3 length: 16 residues. The DNA for the CDR3 is TGTGCCAGTAGTTTGATGTCGGGACTTTCTTCCGATACGCAGTATTTT. Translated, it gives CASSLMSGLSSDTQYF.

The rearrangement joins TRBV11-2 to TRBJ1-1; no firm D call. Germline lookup yields CDR1 SGHAT and CDR2 FQNNGV. V shed 2 bases and J shed 5 bases, with 12 bases lying between them. The CDR3 loop spans 14 amino acids. CDR3 nucleotide sequence: TGTGCCAGCAGCTTAAGGCGGGCCGGGACTGAAGCTTTCTTT. Protein sequence: CASSLRRAGTEAFF.

The V call is TRBV7-9, the J call TRBJ2-7; 9 nucleotides match TRBD2. The CDR3 runs to 15 residues. V lost 5 bases, J lost 0 bases, and 5 bases stayed unmatched. Germline V gene sequence: CDR1 SEHNR, CDR2 FQNEAQ (reference sequence). DNA for the CDR3: TGTGCCAGCAGCCCCGGACTAGCGTACTCCTACGAGCAGTACTTC. Its protein product is CASSPGLAYSYEQYF.

The rearrangement links TRBV27 to TRBJ2-3; D unresolved. The CDR3 extends over 15 amino acids. Trimming left V 3 bases short and J 1 base short, with 11 bases between. The V gene's germline CDR1 is MNHEY and CDR2 SMNVEV (reference sequence). This chain's CDR3 is CASSLGLARTDTQYF. CDR3 DNA sequence: TGTGCCAGCAGTTTGGGTTTAGCCCGCACAGATACGCAGTATTTT.

The chain couples TRBV4-1 to TRBJ2-7, with 7 bases matching TRBD1. The V and J ends lost 2 bases and 3 bases, in that order; junction bases with no gene match: 13. Germline V gives CDR1 MGHRA, CDR2 YSYEKL. CDR3 size: 17 residues. CDR3 DNA sequence: TGCGCCAGCAGCCAAAATGACCGGGGACAGACCGACTACGAGCAGTACTTC. Translated: CASSQNDRGQTDYEQYF.

In its sample, this clone was seen once. The V and J genes are TRBV10-3 and TRBJ1-4, with 10 bases identical to TRBD1. With 6 bases clipped from V and 8 bases from J, the junction kept 6 bases outside the gene matches. The CDR3 totals 14 residues. Germline V lookup: CDR1 ENHRY, CDR2 SYGVKD. In DNA, the CDR3 is TGTGCCATCAGCGGGACAGGGGTGACCGAAAAACTGTTTTTT. Protein: CAISGTGVTEKLFF.

V is TRBV5-4 and J is TRBJ2-1, with 15 bases fitting TRBD2. The CDR3 covers 17 residues. Germline CDR1 SGHNT, CDR2 YYREEE (reference sequence). V dropped 6 bases and J dropped 9; count of bases not matched to a gene: 13. The chain's CDR3 is CASTLRTSGRARTEQFF. The CDR3, as DNA: TGTGCCAGCACTTTGAGGACTAGCGGGAGGGCCAGAACTGAGCAGTTCTTC.